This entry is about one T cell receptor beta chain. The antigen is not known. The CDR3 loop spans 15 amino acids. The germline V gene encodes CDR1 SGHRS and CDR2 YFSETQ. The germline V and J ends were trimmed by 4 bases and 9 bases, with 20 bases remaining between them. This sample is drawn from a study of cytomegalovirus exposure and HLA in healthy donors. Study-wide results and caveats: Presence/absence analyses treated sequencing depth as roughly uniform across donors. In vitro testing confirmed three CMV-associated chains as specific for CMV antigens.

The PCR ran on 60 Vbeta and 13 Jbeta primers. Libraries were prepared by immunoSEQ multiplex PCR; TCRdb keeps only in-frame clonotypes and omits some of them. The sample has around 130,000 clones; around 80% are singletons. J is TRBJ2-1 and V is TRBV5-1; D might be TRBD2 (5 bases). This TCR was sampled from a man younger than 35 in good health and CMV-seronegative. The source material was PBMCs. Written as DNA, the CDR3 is TGCGCCAGCAGCCCCCGGACCGAACCAGGAGGTGAGCAGTTCTTC. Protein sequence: CASSPRTEPGGEQFF.